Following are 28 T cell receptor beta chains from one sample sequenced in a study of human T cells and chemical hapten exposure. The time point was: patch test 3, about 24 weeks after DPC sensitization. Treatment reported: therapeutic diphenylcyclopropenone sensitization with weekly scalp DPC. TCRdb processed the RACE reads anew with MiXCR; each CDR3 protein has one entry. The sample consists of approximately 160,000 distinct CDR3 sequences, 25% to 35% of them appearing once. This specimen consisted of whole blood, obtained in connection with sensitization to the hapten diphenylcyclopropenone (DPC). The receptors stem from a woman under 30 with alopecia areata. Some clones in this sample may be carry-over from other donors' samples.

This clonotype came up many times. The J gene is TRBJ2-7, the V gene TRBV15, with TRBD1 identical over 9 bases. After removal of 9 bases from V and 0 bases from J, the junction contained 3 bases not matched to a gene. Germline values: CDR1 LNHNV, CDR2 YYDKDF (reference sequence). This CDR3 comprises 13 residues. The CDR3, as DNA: TGTGCCACTGGGACAGGGATCTCCTACGAGCAGTACTTC. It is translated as CATGTGISYEQYF.

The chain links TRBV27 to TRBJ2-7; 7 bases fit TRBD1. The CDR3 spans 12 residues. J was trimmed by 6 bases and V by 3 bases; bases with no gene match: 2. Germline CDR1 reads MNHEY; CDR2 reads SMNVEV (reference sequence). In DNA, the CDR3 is TGTGCCAGCAGTTTGACAGGGACCGAGCAGTACTTC. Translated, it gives CASSLTGTEQYF.

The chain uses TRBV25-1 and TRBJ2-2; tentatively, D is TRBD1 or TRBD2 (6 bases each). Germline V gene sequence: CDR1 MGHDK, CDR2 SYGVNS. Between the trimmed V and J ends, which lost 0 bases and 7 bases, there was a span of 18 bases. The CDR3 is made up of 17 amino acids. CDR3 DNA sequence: TGTGCCAGCAGTGAATACCCGGGGGCGCGCGGGGTCGGGGAGCTGTTTTTT. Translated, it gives CASSEYPGARGVGELFF.

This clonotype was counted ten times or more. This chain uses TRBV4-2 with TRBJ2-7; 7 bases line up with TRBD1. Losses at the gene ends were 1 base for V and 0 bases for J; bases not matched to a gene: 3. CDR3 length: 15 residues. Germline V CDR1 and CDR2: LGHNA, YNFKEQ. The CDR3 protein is CASSQGQGRSYEQYF. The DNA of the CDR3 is TGTGCCAGCAGCCAAGGACAGGGCCGCTCCTACGAGCAGTACTTC.

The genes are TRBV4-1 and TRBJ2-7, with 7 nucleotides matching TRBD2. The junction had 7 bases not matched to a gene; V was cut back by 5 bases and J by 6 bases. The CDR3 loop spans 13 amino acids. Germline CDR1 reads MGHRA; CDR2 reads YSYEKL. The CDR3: CASSREASGEQYF. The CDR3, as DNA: TGCGCCAGCAGCAGAGAGGCTAGCGGCGAGCAGTACTTC.

The DNA of the CDR3 is TGCAGTGCCTTTGACAAGAACACTGAAGCTTTCTTT. Translating it yields CSAFDKNTEAFF. The chain joins TRBV20-1 to TRBJ1-1, with D uncertain. CDR3 length: 12 amino acids. Germline loops: CDR1 DFQATT, CDR2 SNEGSKA (reference sequence). Trimming left V 6 bases short and J 1 base short, with 9 bases between.

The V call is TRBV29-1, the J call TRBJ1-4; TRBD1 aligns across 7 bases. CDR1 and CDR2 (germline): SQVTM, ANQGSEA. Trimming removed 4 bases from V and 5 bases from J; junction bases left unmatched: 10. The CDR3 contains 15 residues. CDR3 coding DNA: TGCAGCGTTGTTGGCTCAGGGGGTAGGAATGAAAAACTGTTTTTT. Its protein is CSVVGSGGRNEKLFF.

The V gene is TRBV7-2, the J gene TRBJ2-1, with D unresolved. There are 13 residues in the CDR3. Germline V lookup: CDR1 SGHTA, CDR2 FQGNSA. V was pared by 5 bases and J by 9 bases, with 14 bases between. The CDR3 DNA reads TGTGCCAGCAGCGCCCGGCAAGCCGGTGAGCAGTTCTTC. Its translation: CASSARQAGEQFF. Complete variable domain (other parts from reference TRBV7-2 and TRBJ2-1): GAGVSQSPSNKVTEKGKDVELRCDPISGHTALYWYRQSLGQGLEFLIYFQGNSAPDKSGLPSDRFSAERTGGSVSTLTIQRTQQEDSAVYLCASSARQAGEQFFGPGTRLTVL.

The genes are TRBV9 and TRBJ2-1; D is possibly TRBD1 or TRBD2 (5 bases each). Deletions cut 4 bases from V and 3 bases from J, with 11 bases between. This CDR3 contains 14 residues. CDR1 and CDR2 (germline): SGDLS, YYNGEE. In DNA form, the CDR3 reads TGTGCCAGCAGCCCCCGGGACGACTACAATGAGCAGTTCTTC. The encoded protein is CASSPRDDYNEQFF.

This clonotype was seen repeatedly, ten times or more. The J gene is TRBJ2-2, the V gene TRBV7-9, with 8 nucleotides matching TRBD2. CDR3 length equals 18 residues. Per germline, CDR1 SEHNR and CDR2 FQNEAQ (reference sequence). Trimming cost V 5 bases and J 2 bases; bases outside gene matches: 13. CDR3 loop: CASSRRRTGGRNTGELFF. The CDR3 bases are TGTGCCAGCAGCCGAAGGAGGACGGGAGGGCGTAACACCGGGGAGCTGTTTTTT. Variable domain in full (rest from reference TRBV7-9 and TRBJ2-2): DTGVSQNPRHKITKRGQNVTFRCDPISEHNRLYWYRQTLGQGPEFLTYFQNEAQLEKSRLLSDRFSAERPKGSFSTLEIQRTEQGDSAMYLCASSRRRTGGRNTGELFFGEGSRLTVL.

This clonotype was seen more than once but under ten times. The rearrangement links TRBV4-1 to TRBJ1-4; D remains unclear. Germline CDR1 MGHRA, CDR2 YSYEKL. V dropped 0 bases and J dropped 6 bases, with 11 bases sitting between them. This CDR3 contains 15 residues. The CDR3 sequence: CASSQEAPRDEKLFF. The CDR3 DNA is TGCGCCAGCAGCCAAGAGGCACCTCGTGATGAAAAACTGTTTTTT.

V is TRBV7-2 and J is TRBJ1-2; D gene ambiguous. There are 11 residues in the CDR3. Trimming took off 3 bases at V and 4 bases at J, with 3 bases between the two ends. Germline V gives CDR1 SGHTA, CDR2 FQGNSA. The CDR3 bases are TGTGCCAGCAGCTTTGCCTATGGCTACACCTTC. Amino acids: CASSFAYGYTF.

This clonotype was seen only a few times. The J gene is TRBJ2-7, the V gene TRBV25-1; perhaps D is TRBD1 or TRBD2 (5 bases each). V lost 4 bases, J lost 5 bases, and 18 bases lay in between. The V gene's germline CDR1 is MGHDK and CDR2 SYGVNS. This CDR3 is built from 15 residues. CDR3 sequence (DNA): TGTGCCAGCAGTGCCGGCGAGGGGCGCGTACACGAGCAGTACTTC. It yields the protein CASSAGEGRVHEQYF.

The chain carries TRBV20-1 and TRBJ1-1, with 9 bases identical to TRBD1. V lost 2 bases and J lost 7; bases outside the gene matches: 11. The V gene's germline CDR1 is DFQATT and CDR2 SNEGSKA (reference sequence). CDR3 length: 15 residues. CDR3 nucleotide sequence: TGCAGTGCTAGAAGGACGGGACAGGGAATGTTTGAAGCTTTCTTT. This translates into CSARRTGQGMFEAFF.

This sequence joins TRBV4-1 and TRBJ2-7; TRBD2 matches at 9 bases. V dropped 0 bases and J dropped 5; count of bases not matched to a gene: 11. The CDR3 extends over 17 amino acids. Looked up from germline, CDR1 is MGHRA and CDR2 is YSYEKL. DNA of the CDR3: TGCGCCAGCAGCCAAGAGAGAAATGCGGGAGGGGCCGACGAGCAGTACTTC. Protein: CASSQERNAGGADEQYF.

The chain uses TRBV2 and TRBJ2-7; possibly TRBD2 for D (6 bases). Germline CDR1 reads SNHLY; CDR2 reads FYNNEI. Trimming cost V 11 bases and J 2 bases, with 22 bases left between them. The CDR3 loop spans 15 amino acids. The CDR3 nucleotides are TGTGCCTTCCCAATTGGAGGGAGGTCCCCCTACGAGCAGTACTTC. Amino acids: CAFPIGGRSPYEQYF.

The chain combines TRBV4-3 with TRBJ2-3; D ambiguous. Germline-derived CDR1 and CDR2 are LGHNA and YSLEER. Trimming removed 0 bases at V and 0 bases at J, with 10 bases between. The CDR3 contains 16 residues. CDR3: CASSQDFTASTDTQYF. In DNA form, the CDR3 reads TGCGCCAGCAGCCAAGACTTTACGGCGAGCACAGATACGCAGTATTTT.

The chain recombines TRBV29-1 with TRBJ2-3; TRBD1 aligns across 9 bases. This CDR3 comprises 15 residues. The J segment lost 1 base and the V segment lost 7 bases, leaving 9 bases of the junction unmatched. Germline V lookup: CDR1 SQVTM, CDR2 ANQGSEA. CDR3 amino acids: CSGKTGGSGTDTQYF. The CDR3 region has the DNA TGCAGCGGTAAAACAGGGGGCTCGGGCACAGATACGCAGTATTTT.

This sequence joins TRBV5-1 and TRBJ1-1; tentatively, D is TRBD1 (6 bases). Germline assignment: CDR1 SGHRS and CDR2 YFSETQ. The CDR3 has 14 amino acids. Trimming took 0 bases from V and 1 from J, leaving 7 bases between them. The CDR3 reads CASSLEGGNTEAFF. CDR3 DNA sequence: TGCGCCAGCAGCTTGGAAGGGGGGAACACTGAAGCTTTCTTT.

The CDR3 spells CASSPDHFAGEKLFF. As DNA, the CDR3 is TGTGCCAGCAGCCCGGACCATTTCGCGGGGGAAAAACTGTTTTTT. The chain uses TRBV14 and TRBJ1-4, with no clear D. V lost 4 bases to trimming and J lost 8 bases, with 17 bases between them. There are 15 residues in the CDR3. Germline lookup yields CDR1 SGHDN and CDR2 FVKESK.

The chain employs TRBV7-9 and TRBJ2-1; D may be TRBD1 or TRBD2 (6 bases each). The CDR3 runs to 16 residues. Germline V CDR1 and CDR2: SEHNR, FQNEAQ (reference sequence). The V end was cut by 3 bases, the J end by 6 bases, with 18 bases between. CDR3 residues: CASSLKGTGGRNEQFF. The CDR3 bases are TGTGCCAGCAGCTTGAAGGGGACTGGGGGGCGCAATGAGCAGTTCTTC.

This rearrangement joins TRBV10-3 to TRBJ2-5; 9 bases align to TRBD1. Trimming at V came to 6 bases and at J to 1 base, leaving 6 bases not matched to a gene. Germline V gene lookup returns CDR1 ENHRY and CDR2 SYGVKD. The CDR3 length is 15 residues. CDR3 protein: CAIRRGTGLQETQYF. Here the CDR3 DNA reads TGTGCCATCAGGAGGGGGACAGGGCTCCAAGAGACCCAGTACTTC.

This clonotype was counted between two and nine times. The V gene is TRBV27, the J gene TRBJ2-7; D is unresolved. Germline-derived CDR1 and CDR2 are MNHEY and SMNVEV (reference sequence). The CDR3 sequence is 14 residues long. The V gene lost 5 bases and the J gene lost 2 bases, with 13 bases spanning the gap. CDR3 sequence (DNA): TGTGCCAGCAGTCTAACCGGGCCCCCCTACGAGCAGTACTTC. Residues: CASSLTGPPYEQYF.

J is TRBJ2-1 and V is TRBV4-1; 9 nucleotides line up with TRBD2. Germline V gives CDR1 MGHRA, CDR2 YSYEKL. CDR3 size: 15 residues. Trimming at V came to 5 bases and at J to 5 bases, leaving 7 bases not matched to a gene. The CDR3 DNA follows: TGCGCCAGCAGCTCGGGACTAGCCCAAAACAATGAGCAGTTCTTC. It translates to CASSSGLAQNNEQFF.

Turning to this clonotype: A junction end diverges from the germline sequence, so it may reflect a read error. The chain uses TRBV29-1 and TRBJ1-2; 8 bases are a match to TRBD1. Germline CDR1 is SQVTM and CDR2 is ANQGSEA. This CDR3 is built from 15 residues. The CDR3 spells CSVEGPSDREYDYTF. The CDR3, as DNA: TGCAGCGTTGAAGGACCCTCGGACAGGGAGTATGACTACACCTTC.

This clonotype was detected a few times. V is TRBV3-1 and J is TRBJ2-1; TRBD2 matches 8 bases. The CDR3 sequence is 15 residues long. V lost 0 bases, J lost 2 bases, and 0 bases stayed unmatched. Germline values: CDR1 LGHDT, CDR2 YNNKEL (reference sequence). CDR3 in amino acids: CASSQDGRAYNEQFF. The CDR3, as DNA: TGTGCCAGCAGCCAAGACGGGAGGGCCTACAATGAGCAGTTCTTC.

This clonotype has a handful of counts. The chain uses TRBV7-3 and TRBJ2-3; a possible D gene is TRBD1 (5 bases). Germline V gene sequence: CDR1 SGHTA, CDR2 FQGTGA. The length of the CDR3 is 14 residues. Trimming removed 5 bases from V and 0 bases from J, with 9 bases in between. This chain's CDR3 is CASSADISTDTQYF. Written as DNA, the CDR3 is TGTGCCAGCAGCGCGGACATTAGCACAGATACGCAGTATTTT.

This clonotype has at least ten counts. The CDR3 region is CASSHRQGQDEQYF. The DNA for the CDR3 is TGTGCCAGCAGCCACCGACAGGGGCAAGACGAGCAGTACTTC. The V call is TRBV9, the J call TRBJ2-7; TRBD1 aligns across 8 bases. The CDR3 runs 14 residues. V dropped 4 bases and J dropped 5; count of bases not matched to a gene: 8. From germline, CDR1 is SGDLS and CDR2 YYNGEE.